These T cell receptor beta chains were read from a single sample in a study of T-cell memory formation after mild COVID-19. TCRdb reprocessed the 5' RACE reads with MiXCR, giving one entry per CDR3 protein. Of hundreds of thousands of distinct CDR3 sequences listed, approximately 13% are singletons. The sample consisted of PBMCs or a T cell subset sorted from them (not recorded which). Every receptor here comes from a man between 18 and 29 years old who had mild COVID-19 (a few samples of this study predate the infection). Cell type and time point are not known. The CDR3 runs from the conserved cysteine through the conserved F or W. Each record gives: clone size, V gene, D gene, J gene, CDR3 DNA, CDR3 protein. The D gene is left open where the match is weak. Not every row has a clone size; where given, it reads once, few, many or a size class.

few,TRBV7-7,.,TRBJ2-2,TGTGCTAGCAAGGAGAGGGTTAGCGGGGAGCTGTTTTTT,CASKERVSGELFF
many,TRBV4-3,.,TRBJ2-5,TGCGCCAGCAGCCGCCTGGAGACAGGCGTCCAAGAGACCCAGTACTTC,CASSRLETGVQETQYF
.,TRBV7-9,.,TRBJ2-5,TGTGCCAGCTCTGGGGGCAGGGGATCATCAGAGACCCAGTACTTC,CASSGGRGSSETQYF
.,TRBV5-1,TRBD2,TRBJ2-7,TGCGCCAGCAGCTGGCCATCTAGCGGGGTGGACTACGAGCAGTACTTC,CASSWPSSGVDYEQYF
.,TRBV10-3,.,TRBJ1-5,TGTGCCATCAGTGCAGAGGGGTGGGATAGCAATCAGCCCCAGCATTTT,CAISAEGWDSNQPQHF
few,TRBV7-2,TRBD2,TRBJ2-1,TGTGCCAGCAGCTACCTAGCGGGGGCCTACAATGAGCAGTTCTTC,CASSYLAGAYNEQFF
.,TRBV6-6,.,TRBJ1-2,TGTGCCAGCAGCCGGGACGGTTCTAACTATGGCTACACCTTC,CASSRDGSNYGYTF
few,TRBV7-2,.,TRBJ1-5,TGTGCCAGCAGCTTAGTATTTACTGACCCTCGGCCCCAGCATTTT,CASSLVFTDPRPQHF
many,TRBV6-5,.,TRBJ2-7,TGTGCCAGCAGTTACATCCAGTTCTACGAGCAGTACTTC,CASSYIQFYEQYF
.,TRBV2,.,TRBJ2-1,TGTGCCAGCATTAGACTCCGCGGGGTTGAGCAGTTCTTC,CASIRLRGVEQFF
many,TRBV20-1,TRBD2,TRBJ2-3,TGCAGTGCTACCCCCCGGGGTAGCGGGGAACCAGATACGCAGTATTTT,CSATPRGSGEPDTQYF
few,TRBV5-1,.,TRBJ2-3,TGCGCCAGCAGCTATGCCAGCACAGATACGCAGTATTTT,CASSYASTDTQYF
many,TRBV11-2,.,TRBJ2-5,TGTGCCAGCAGCCCCCCCGCCGGGGGCCAAGAGACCCAGTACTTC,CASSPPAGGQETQYF
many,TRBV5-1,.,TRBJ2-3,TGCGCCAGCAGCTTGGAGGGACAACACGCAGATACGCAGTATTTT,CASSLEGQHADTQYF
many,TRBV5-1,.,TRBJ2-7,TGCGCCAGCAGCTTGGATCCAGGGGAAGCCTACGAGCAGTACTTC,CASSLDPGEAYEQYF
once,TRBV15,TRBD1,TRBJ2-7,TGTGCCACCAGCAGTGACAGGGGTACGTACGAGCAGTACTTC,CATSSDRGTYEQYF
.,TRBV18,.,TRBJ2-7,TGTGCCAGCTCACCAAACTCCGGGCCTTCCTACGAGCAGTACTTC,CASSPNSGPSYEQYF
.,TRBV5-6,.,TRBJ2-1,TGTGCCAGCAGTCGTCAGCGGACCACTCACAATGAGCAGTTCTTC,CASSRQRTTHNEQFF
.,TRBV7-6,TRBD2,TRBJ2-2,TGTGCCAGCAGCACAAGCGGGGGGGCGGTCGGGGAGCTGTTTTTT,CASSTSGGAVGELFF
few,TRBV20-1,TRBD2,TRBJ2-3,TGCAGTGCTAGAGATCCGGCTAGCGGACGCACAGATACGCAGTATTTT,CSARDPASGRTDTQYF
few,TRBV11-2,.,TRBJ1-1,TGTGCCAGCAGCGGTCTTGTGCGGGCTTTCTTT,CASSGLVRAFF
few,TRBV4-3,.,TRBJ1-1,TGCGCCAGCAGCCGAGCATTTGACACTGAAGCTTTCTTT,CASSRAFDTEAFF
.,TRBV2,.,TRBJ2-3,TGTGCCAGCGACGGACACAAAAACCGACCAGATACGCAGTATTTT,CASDGHKNRPDTQYF
.,TRBV12-5,.,TRBJ2-1,TGTGCTAGTGGTTTGGTACCTGGGAATGAGCAGTTCTTC,CASGLVPGNEQFF
many,TRBV7-8,TRBD2,TRBJ2-5,TGTGCCAGCAGCTTAGGGTCAGCGGGGAGGGAGACCCAGTACTTC,CASSLGSAGRETQYF
.,TRBV5-1,.,TRBJ2-3,TGCGCCAGCAGCGTCCGGGTCACAGATACGCAGTATTTT,CASSVRVTDTQYF
.,TRBV4-3,.,TRBJ2-7,TGCGCCAGCAGCCAAGATATCGAGGGTAGGTTCTACGAGCAGTACTTC,CASSQDIEGRFYEQYF
.,TRBV12-5,TRBD2,TRBJ2-2,TGTGCTAGTGGTCCCGGACTAGGAGGGACCGGGGAGCTGTTTTTT,CASGPGLGGTGELFF
many,TRBV20-1,TRBD2,TRBJ2-1,TGCAGTGCTAGGGCTCCCCAGCGGGGGGGCTATGAGCAGTTCTTC,CSARAPQRGGYEQFF